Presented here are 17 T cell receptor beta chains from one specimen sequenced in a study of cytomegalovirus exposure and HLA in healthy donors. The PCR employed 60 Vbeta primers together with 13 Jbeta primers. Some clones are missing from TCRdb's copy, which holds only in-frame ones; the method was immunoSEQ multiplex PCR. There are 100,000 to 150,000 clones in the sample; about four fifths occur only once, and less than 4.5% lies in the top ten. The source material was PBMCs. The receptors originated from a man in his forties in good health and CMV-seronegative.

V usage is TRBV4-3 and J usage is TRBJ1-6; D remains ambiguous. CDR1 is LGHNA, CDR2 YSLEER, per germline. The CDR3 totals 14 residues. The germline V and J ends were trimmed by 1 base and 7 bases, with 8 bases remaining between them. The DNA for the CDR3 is TGCGCCAGCAGCCAAGGAGGTGACAATTCACCCCTCCACTTT. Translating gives CASSQGGDNSPLHF.

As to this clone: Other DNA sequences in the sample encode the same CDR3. The CDR3 DNA is TGTGCCAGCGCACCCGGGACACAACTCCCTGGGTGGTCCTACGAGCAGTACTTC. Translation gives CASAPGTQLPGWSYEQYF. The J gene is TRBJ2-7, the V gene TRBV9, with a tentative D call TRBD1 (6 bases). The CDR3 is made up of 18 amino acids. Per germline, CDR1 SGDLS and CDR2 YYNGEE. Trimming took 7 bases from V and 1 from J, leaving 27 bases between them.

CDR3 in amino acids: CASSPEGISHTIYF. The CDR3 nucleotides are TGTGCCAGCTCACCAGAGGGAATTTCCCACACCATATATTTT. The genes are TRBV18 and TRBJ1-3; D is ambiguous. This CDR3 contains 14 residues. CDR1 and CDR2 (germline): KGHSH, LQKENI. Trimming cost V 2 bases and J 8 bases, with 13 bases left between them.

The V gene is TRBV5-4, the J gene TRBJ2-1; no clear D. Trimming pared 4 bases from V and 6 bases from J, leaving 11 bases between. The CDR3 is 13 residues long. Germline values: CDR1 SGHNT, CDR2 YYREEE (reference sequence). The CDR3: CASSPGMFNEQFF. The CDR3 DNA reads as TGTGCCAGCAGCCCAGGCATGTTCAATGAGCAGTTCTTC.

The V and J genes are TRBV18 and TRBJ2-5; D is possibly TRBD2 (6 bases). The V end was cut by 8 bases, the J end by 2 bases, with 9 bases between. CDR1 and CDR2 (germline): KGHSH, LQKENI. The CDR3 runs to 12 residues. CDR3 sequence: CASVAVQETQYF. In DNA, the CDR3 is TGTGCCAGCGTAGCGGTTCAAGAGACCCAGTACTTC.

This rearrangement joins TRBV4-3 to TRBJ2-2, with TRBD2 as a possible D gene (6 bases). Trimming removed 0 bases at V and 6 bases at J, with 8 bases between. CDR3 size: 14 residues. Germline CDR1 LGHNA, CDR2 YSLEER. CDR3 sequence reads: CASSQDPGAGELFF. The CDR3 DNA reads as TGCGCCAGCAGCCAAGATCCGGGAGCCGGGGAGCTGTTTTTT.

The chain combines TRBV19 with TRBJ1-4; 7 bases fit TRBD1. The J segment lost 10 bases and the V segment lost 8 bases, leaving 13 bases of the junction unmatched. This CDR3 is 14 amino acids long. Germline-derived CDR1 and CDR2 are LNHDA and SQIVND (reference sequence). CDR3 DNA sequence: TGTGCCAGTCGTAACAGGGGCATAGGCGGAAAACTGTTTTTT. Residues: CASRNRGIGGKLFF.

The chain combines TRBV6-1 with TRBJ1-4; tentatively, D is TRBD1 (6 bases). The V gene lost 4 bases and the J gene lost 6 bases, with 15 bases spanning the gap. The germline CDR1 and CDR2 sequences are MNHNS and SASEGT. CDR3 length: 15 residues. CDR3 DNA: TGTGCCAGCAGTGCCCGGGGGGGCACATATGAAAAACTGTTTTTT. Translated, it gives CASSARGGTYEKLFF.

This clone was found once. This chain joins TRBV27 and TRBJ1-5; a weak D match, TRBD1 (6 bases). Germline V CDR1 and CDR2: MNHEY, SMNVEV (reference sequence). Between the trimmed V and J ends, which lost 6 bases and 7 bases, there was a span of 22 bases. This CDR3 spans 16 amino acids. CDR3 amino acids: CASSLKAGDTGQPQHF. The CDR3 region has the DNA TGTGCCAGCAGCTTGAAGGCGGGGGACACGGGACAGCCCCAGCATTTT.

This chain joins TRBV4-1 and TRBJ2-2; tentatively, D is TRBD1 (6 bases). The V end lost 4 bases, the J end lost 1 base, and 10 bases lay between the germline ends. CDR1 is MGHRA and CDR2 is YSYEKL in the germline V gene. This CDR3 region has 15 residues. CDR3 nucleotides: TGCGCCAGCAGCCCATCACAGGGGAACACCGGGGAGCTGTTTTTT. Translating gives CASSPSQGNTGELFF.

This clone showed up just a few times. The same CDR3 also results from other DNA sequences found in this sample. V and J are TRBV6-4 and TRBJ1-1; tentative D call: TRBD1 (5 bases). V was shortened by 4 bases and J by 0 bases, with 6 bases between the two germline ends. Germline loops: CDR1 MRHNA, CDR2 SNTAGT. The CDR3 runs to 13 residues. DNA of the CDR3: TGTGCCAGCAGTGTACAGGTGAACACTGAAGCTTTCTTT. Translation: CASSVQVNTEAFF.

CDR3 loop: CASSPKGTEAFF. CDR3 bases: TGTGCCAGCAGCCCGAAGGGGACTGAAGCTTTCTTT. The chain uses TRBV11-1 and TRBJ1-1; possibly TRBD1 for D (5 bases). The CDR3 runs to 12 residues. Per germline, CDR1 SGHAT and CDR2 FQDESV (reference sequence). The V end lost 5 bases, the J end lost 5 bases, and 9 bases lay between the germline ends.

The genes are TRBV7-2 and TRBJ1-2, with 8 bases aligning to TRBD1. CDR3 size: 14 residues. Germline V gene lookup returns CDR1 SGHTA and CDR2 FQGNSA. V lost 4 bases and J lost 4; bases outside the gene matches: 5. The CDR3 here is CASSSQGAGYGYTF. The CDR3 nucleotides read TGTGCCAGCAGCTCGCAGGGGGCGGGCTATGGCTACACCTTC.

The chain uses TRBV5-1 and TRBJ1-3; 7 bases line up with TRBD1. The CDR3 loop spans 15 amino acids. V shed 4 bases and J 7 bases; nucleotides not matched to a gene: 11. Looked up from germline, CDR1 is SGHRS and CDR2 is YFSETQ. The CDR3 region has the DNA TGCGCCAGCAGCCGGGACAGTACCTTCGGGAACACCATATATTTT. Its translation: CASSRDSTFGNTIYF.

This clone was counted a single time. As DNA, the CDR3 is TGCGCCAGCAGCCAAGAAAGGGGGGGAAGCACTGAAGCTTTCTTT. Translating gives CASSQERGGSTEAFF. The J gene is TRBJ1-1, the V gene TRBV4-1, with D possibly TRBD1 on 6 matching bases. The CDR3 covers 15 residues. The ends were cut back, 0 bases at V and 4 bases at J, with 12 bases in the middle. CDR1 MGHRA and CDR2 YSYEKL come from the germline V gene.

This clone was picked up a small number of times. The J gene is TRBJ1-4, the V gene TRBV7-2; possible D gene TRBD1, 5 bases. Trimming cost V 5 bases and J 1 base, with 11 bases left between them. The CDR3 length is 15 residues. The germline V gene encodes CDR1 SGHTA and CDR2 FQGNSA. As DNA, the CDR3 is TGTGCCAGCAGCCGCGGCAGGGTAACTAATGAAAAACTGTTTTTT. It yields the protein CASSRGRVTNEKLFF.

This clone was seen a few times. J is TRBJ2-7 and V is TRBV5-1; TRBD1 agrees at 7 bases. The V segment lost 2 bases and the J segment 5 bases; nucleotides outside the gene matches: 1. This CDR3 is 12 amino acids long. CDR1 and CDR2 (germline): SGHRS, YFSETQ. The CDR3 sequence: CASSFDRDEQYF. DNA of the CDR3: TGCGCCAGCAGCTTTGACAGGGACGAGCAGTACTTC. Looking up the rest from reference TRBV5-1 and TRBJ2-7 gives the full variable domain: KAGVTQTPRYLIKTRGQQVTLSCSPISGHRSVSWYQQTPGQGLQFLFEYFSETQRNKGNFPGRFSGRQFSNSRSEMNVSTLELGDSALYLCASSFDRDEQYFGPGTRLTVT.